This TCR beta chain was retrieved from a study of CD8+CD57+ T cells in acquired aplastic anemia. Study context: The study obtained an average of roughly 3 ug of DNA from sorted CD4+ and CD8+ cells. Where healthy donors were concerned, CD4+ cells averaged approximately 9.8 million reads. Overall study findings and caveats: Statistical testing detected no significant gap in CD8+ Simpson's diversity between patients and controls. Found in both controls and patients were fewer than 35 CD8+ CDR3 sequences.

Profiles of TCR beta VDJ and CDR3 were generated from a genomic DNA template. TCRdb independently ran MiXCR on the reads; one entry per CDR3 protein. The sample carries about 100,000 distinct CDR3 sequences, roughly 51% recorded once. Trimming took off 0 bases at V and 4 bases at J, with 15 bases between the two ends. This CDR3 contains 16 residues. Germline CDR1 reads SEHNR; CDR2 reads FQNEAQ (reference sequence). This clonotype was detected many times. The antigen remains unidentified. The receptor comes from a human donor in good health, serving as a control. The rearrangement joins TRBV7-9 to TRBJ1-1; D is unresolved. Specimen: sorted CD4+, CD8+, or CD8+CD57+ T cells (not recorded which) from PBMCs. The CDR3 DNA follows: TGTGCCAGCAGCTTAGCGTATTTTGGGGAGGGCACTGAAGCTTTCTTT. Residues: CASSLAYFGEGTEAFF.